This T cell receptor beta chain was recovered during a study of blood T cell repertoires in COVID-19. For the study at large: The United States, Italy and Spain were the sources of the acute and convalescent COVID-19 samples. T cells, B-cell-depleted T cells, or PBMCs provided the cDNA or gDNA that served as material.

As originally analysed: For nucleated cells, counts were estimated from reference gene primer amplification. Assay: immunoSEQ multiplex PCR; the TCRdb copy retains only in-frame clones and omits some. For V, J and clone size, that table is used; D and trimming come from the DNA. The repertoire has 240,000 or so clones, around 87% of them found once; the top ten carry around 7.8%. The CDR3 totals 16 residues. J was trimmed by 1 base and V by 4 bases; bases with no gene match: 7. Per the germline V gene, CDR1 is LGHDT and CDR2 is YNNKEL (reference sequence). The sequenced sample was peripheral blood. This receptor was identified in a man in his 60s who had recovered from COVID-19. The chain has TRBV3-1 (or the pseudogene TRBV3-2) and TRBJ2-5, with 9 bases that match TRBD2. CDR3 loop: CASSRQLAGLQETQYF. CDR3 nucleotide sequence: TGTGCCAGCAGCCGGCAACTAGCGGGCCTCCAAGAGACCCAGTACTTC.